These 9 T cell receptor beta chains were sequenced from one sample in a study of OX40 agonist ivuxolimab in advanced cancers. The protocol was immunoSEQ multiplex PCR, while the TCRdb copy is restricted to in-frame clones and leaves out a portion. The data show about 58,000 clones, with around 79% seen just once and 1% to 1.5% held by the top ten. The sequences come from CD4+ or CD8+ T cells sorted from blood, collected in a trial of the OX40 agonist ivuxolimab. The receptors come from an adult with an advanced solid tumor such as melanoma, head and neck, liver or kidney cancer.

The rearrangement uses TRBV5-6 and TRBJ2-7; 13 bases map to TRBD2. The CDR3 has 14 amino acids. Germline V CDR1 and CDR2: SGHDT, YYEEEE. After removal of 0 bases from V and 7 bases from J, the junction contained 1 base not matched to a gene. CDR3 residues: CASSLAGLAGEQYF. The CDR3 DNA reads as TGTGCCAGCAGCTTGGCGGGACTAGCGGGGGAGCAGTACTTC.

The chain couples TRBV4-2 to TRBJ1-2, with a weak D call TRBD1 (5 bases). With 0 bases removed from V and 5 bases from J, the gap between germline ends came to 16 bases. Germline CDR1 and CDR2: LGHNA and YNFKEQ. The CDR3 spans 16 residues. CDR3 DNA sequence: TGTGCCAGCAGCCAAGAACGGTCCAGGGTGGCATATGGCTACACCTTC. Encoded protein: CASSQERSRVAYGYTF.

This clone was recorded a few times. V gene TRBV5-6 combines with J gene TRBJ2-2; D may be TRBD2 (6 bases). Trimming removed 0 bases from V and 5 bases from J, with 14 bases in between. There are 16 residues in the CDR3. Per the germline V gene, CDR1 is SGHDT and CDR2 is YYEEEE. This CDR3 is CASSLDRGLGTGELFF. The CDR3 DNA is TGTGCCAGCAGCTTGGATCGGGGACTCGGTACCGGGGAGCTGTTTTTT.

This chain links TRBV7-9 with TRBJ2-7; no clear D gene. The CDR3 length is 16 residues. The V end was cut by 1 base, the J end by 0 bases, with 13 bases between. CDR1 and CDR2 (germline): SEHNR, FQNEAQ (reference sequence). CDR3 sequence reads: CASSLEVLANSYEQYF. The DNA for the CDR3 is TGTGCCAGCAGCTTAGAGGTGCTGGCGAACTCCTACGAGCAGTACTTC. The full variable domain, in which reference TRBV7-9 and TRBJ2-7 provide the parts outside the CDR3, is DTGVSQNPRHKITKRGQNVTFRCDPISEHNRLYWYRQTLGQGPEFLTYFQNEAQLEKSRLLSDRFSAERPKGSFSTLEIQRTEQGDSAMYLCASSLEVLANSYEQYFGPGTRLTVT.

Turning to this clone: The sample contains more than one DNA sequence encoding this CDR3. The DNA for the CDR3 is TGTGCCAGCAAGGTTACCTTAAGCGCAGATACGCAGTATTTT. This codes for CASKVTLSADTQYF. The V and J genes are TRBV6-5 and TRBJ2-3, with D hard to call. The CDR3 has 14 amino acids. Germline assignment: CDR1 MNHEY and CDR2 SVGAGI. Trimming left V 7 bases short and J 4 bases short, with 15 bases between.

This clone was detected ten times or more. The rearrangement uses TRBV11-2 and TRBJ1-2, with D uncertain. The CDR3 length is 12 residues. V lost 3 bases, J lost 10 bases, and 12 bases lay in between. CDR1 is SGHAT and CDR2 is FQNNGV in the germline V gene. The CDR3 reads CASSLGQLDYTF. The CDR3, as DNA: TGTGCCAGCAGCTTGGGTCAGCTCGACTACACCTTC.

The rearrangement joins TRBV5-8 to TRBJ2-7, with 10 positions matching TRBD1. V gave up 7 bases and J gave up 2 bases; unmatched junction bases: 0. Germline V CDR1 and CDR2: SGHTS, YDEGEE. CDR3 length: 12 residues. CDR3 bases: TGTGCCAGCGGGACAGGGGCCTACGAGCAGTACTTC. It yields the protein CASGTGAYEQYF.

The chain carries TRBV7-8 and TRBJ1-5; possibly TRBD1 for D (5 bases). CDR3 length equals 15 residues. Germline V gene sequence: CDR1 SGHVS, CDR2 FQNEAQ. V was trimmed by 6 bases and J by 3 bases, leaving 15 bases between them. CDR3 in amino acids: CASSSRTGNNQPQHF. Written as DNA, the CDR3 is TGTGCCAGCAGTTCACGTACAGGAAACAATCAGCCCCAGCATTTT.

V gene TRBV6-4 combines with J gene TRBJ2-6; D is unresolved. Trimming pared 4 bases from V and 5 bases from J, leaving 21 bases between. The CDR3 length is 18 residues. CDR1 and CDR2 (germline): MRHNA, SNTAGT. The CDR3 loop reads CASSVRSTRQSRANVLTF. The CDR3 nucleotides read TGTGCCAGCAGTGTGCGCAGCACACGACAAAGTCGGGCCAACGTCCTGACTTTC.